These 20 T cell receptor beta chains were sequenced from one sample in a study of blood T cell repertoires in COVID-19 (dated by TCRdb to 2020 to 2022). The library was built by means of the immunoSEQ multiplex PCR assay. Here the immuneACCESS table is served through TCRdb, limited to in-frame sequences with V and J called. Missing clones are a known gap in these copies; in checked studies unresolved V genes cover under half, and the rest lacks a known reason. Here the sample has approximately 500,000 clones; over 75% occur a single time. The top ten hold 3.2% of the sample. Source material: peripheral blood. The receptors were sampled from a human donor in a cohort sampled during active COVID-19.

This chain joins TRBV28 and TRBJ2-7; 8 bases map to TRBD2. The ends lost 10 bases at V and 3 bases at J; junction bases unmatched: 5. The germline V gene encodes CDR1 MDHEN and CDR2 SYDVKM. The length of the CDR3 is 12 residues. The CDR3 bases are TGTGCCACGGGGGGGTCTCTCTACGAGCAGTACTTC. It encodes CATGGSLYEQYF.

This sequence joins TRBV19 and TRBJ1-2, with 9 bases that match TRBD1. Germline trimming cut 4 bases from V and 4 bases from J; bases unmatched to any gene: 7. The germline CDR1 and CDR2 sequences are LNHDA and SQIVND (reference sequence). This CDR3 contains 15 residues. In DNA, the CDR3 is TGTGCCAGTAGTAGCCGGGACAGGGACGTCTATGGCTACACCTTC. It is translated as CASSSRDRDVYGYTF.

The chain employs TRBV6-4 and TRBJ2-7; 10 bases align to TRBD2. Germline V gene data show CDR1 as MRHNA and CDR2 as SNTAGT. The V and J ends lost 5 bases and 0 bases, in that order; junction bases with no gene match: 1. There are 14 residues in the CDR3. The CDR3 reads CASSPSGSSYEQYF. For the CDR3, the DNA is TGTGCCAGCAGTCCTAGCGGGAGCTCCTACGAGCAGTACTTC.

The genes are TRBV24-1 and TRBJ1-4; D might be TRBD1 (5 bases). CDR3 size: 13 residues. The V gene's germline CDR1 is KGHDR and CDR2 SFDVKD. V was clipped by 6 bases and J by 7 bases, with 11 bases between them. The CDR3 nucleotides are TGTGCCACCAGTAGTGGGCAGGGTGAAAAACTGTTTTTT. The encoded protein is CATSSGQGEKLFF.

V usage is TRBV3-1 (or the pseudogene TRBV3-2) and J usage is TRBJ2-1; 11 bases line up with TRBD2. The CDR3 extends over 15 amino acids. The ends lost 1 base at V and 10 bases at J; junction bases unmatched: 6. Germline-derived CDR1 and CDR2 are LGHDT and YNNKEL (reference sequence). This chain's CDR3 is CASSQASGRIWEQFF. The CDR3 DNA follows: TGTGCCAGCAGCCAAGCTAGCGGGAGGATTTGGGAGCAGTTCTTC.

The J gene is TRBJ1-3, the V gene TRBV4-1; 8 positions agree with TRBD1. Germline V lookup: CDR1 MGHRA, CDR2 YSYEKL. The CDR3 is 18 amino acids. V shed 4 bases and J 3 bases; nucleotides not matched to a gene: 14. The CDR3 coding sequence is TGCGCCAGCAGCCGTGGCACATCAGGGGGCAAGGATGGAAACACCATATATTTT. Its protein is CASSRGTSGGKDGNTIYF.

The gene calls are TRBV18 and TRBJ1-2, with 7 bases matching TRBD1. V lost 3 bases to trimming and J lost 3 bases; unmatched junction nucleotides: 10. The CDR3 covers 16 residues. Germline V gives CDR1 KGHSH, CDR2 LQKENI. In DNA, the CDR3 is TGTGCCAGCTCACCGAACAGGGGAGCTACCGACTATGGCTACACCTTC. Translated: CASSPNRGATDYGYTF.

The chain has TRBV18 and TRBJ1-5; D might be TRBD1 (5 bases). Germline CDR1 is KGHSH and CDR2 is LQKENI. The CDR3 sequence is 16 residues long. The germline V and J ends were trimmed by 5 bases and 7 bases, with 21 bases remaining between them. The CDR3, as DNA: TGTGCCAGCTCAAAATTCGGGACTTCCGGAGGGCAGCCCCAGCATTTT. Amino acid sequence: CASSKFGTSGGQPQHF.

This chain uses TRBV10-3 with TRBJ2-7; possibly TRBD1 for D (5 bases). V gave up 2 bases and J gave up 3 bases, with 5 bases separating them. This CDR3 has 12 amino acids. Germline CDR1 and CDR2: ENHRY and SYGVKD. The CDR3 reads CAISETGYEQYF. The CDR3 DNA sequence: TGTGCCATCAGTGAGACAGGCTACGAGCAGTACTTC.

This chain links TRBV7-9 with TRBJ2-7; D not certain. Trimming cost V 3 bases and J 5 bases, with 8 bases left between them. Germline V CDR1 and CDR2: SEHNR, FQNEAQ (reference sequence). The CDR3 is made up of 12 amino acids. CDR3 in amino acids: CASSLAMDEQYF. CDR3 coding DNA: TGTGCCAGCAGCTTGGCAATGGACGAGCAGTACTTC.

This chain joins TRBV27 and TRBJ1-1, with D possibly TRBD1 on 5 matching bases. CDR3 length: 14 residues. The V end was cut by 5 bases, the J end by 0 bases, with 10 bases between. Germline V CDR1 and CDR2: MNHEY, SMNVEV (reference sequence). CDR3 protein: CASSPRQMNTEAFF. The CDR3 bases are TGTGCCAGCAGTCCCCGACAGATGAACACTGAAGCTTTCTTT.

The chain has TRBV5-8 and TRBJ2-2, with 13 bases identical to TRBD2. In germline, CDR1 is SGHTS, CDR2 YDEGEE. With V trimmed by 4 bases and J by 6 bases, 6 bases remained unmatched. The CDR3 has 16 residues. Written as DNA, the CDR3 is TGTGCCAGCAGCCGGGGACTAGCGGGACGGGCCGGGGAGCTGTTTTTT. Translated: CASSRGLAGRAGELFF.

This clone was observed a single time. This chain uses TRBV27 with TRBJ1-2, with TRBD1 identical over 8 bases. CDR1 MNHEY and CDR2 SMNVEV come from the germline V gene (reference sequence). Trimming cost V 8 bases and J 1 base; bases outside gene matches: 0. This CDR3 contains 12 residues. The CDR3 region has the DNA TGTGCCAGCGACAGGGGTAACTATGGCTACACCTTC. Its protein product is CASDRGNYGYTF.

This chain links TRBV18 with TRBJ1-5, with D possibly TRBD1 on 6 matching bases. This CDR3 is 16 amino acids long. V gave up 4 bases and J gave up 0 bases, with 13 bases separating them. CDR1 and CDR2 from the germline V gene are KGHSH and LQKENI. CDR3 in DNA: TGTGCCAGCTCACGACAACAGGGCGATAGCAATCAGCCCCAGCATTTT. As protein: CASSRQQGDSNQPQHF.

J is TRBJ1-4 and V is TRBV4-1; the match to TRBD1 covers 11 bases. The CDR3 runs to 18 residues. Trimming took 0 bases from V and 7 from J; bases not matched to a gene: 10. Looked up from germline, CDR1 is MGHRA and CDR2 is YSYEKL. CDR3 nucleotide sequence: TGCGCCAGCAGCCAAGATGATCCCGGGACAGGGGGATTTGAAAAACTGTTTTTT. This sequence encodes CASSQDDPGTGGFEKLFF.

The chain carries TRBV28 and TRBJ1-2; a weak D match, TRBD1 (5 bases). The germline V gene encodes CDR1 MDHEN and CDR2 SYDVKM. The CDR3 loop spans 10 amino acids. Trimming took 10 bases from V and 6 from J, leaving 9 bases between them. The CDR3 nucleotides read TGTGCCACCGCGGGGCATGGCTACACCTTC. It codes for CATAGHGYTF.

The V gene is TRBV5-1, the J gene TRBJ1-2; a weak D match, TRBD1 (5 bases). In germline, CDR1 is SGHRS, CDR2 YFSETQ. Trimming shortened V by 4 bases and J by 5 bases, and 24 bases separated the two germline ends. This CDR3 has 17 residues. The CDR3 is CASSPSAGRMEGYGYTF. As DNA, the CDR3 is TGCGCCAGCAGCCCATCGGCGGGACGGATGGAGGGGTATGGCTACACCTTC.

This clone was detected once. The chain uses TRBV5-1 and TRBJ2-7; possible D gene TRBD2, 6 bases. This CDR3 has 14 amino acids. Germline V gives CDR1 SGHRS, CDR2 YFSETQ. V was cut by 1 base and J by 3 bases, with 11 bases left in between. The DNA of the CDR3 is TGCGCCAGCAGCTTGTCCCCGACTAGCTACGAGCAGTACTTC. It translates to CASSLSPTSYEQYF.

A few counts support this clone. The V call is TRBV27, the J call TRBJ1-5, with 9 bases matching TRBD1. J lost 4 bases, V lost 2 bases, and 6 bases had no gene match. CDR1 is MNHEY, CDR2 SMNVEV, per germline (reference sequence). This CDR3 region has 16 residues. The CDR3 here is CASSLRTGDLNQPQHF. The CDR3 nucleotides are TGTGCCAGCAGTTTAAGGACAGGGGACTTAAATCAGCCCCAGCATTTT.

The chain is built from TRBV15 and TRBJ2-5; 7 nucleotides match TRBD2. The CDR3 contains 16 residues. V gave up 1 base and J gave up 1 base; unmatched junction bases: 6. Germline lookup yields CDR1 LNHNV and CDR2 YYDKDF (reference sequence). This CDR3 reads CATSRVRGGPQETQYF. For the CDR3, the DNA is TGTGCCACCAGCAGAGTCCGGGGAGGGCCCCAAGAGACCCAGTACTTC.